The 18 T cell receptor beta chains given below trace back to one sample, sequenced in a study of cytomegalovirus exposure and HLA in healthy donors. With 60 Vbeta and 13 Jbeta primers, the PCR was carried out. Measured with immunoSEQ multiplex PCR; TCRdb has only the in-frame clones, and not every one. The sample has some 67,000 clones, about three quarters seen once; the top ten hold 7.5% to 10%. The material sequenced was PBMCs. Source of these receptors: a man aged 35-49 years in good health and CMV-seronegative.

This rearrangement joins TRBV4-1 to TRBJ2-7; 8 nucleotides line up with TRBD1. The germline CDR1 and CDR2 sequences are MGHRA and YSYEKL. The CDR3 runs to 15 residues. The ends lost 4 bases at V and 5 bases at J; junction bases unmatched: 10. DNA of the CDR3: TGCGCCAGCAGCCCGAACAGGGGGATTATGGACGAGCAGTACTTC. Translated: CASSPNRGIMDEQYF.

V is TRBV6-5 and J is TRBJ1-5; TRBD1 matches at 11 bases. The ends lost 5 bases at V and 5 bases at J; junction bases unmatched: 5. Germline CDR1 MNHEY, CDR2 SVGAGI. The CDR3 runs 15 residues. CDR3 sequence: CASSQPGQGDQPQHF. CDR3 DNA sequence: TGTGCCAGCAGTCAACCGGGACAGGGGGATCAGCCCCAGCATTTT.

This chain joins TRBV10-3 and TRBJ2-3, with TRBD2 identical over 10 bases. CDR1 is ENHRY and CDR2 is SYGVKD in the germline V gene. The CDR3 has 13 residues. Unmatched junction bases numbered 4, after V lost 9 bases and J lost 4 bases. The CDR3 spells CAIAGGPPDTQYF. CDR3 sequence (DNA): TGTGCCATAGCGGGAGGGCCGCCAGATACGCAGTATTTT.

In DNA form, the CDR3 reads TGTGCCAGCAGTCCCCCCGGGAGTTCCTACAATGAGCAGTTCTTC. It translates to CASSPPGSSYNEQFF. V is TRBV27 and J is TRBJ2-1; maybe TRBD2 (6 bases). There are 15 residues in the CDR3. Per the germline V gene, CDR1 is MNHEY and CDR2 is SMNVEV (reference sequence). Trimming pared 5 bases from V and 1 base from J, leaving 12 bases between.

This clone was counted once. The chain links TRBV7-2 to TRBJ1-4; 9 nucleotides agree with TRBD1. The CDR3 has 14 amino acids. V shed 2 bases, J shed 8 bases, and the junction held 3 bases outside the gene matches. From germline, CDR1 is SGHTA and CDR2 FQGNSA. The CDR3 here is CASSLTGGREKLFF. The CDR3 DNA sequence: TGTGCCAGCAGCTTAACAGGGGGCCGAGAAAAACTGTTTTTT.

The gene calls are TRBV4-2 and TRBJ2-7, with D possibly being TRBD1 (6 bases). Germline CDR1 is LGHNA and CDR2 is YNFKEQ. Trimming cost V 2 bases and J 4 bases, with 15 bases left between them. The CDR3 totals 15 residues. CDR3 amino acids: CASSQMTGPVYEQYF. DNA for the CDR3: TGTGCCAGCAGCCAAATGACAGGACCCGTTTACGAGCAGTACTTC.

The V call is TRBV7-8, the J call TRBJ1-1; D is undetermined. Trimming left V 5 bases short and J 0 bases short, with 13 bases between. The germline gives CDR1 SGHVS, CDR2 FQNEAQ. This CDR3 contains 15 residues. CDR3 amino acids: CASSPPLEVNTEAFF. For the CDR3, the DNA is TGTGCCAGCAGCCCACCCCTTGAGGTGAACACTGAAGCTTTCTTT.

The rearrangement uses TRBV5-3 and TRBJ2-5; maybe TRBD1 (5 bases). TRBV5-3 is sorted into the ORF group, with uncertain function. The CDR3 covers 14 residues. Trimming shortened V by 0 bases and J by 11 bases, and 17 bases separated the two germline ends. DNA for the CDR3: TGTGCCAGAAGCTTGGCGCGTCAGGGCGAGGAGCAGTACTTC. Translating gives CARSLARQGEEQYF.

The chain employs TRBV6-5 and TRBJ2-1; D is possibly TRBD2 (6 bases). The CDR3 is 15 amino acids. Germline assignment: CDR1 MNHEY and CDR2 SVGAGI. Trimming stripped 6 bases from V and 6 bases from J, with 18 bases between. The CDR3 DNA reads TGTGCCAGCAGCGAGGGACTGGTGTCCGGCAATGAGCAGTTCTTC. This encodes CASSEGLVSGNEQFF.

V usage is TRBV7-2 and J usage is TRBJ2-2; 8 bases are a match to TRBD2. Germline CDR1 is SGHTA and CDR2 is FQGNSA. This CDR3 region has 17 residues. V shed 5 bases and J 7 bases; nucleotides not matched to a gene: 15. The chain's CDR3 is CASSLPVTGGPYGELFF. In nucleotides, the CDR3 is TGTGCCAGCAGCCTACCCGTTACGGGAGGGCCTTACGGGGAGCTGTTTTTT.

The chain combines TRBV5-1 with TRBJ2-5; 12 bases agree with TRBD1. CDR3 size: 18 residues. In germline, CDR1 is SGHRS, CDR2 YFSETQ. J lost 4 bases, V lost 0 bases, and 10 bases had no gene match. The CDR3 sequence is CASSLARTGTGGRETQYF. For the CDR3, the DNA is TGCGCCAGCAGCTTGGCCCGAACCGGGACAGGGGGCCGAGAGACCCAGTACTTC.

CDR3 DNA: TGCAGTGCTAGGAACCAGTTCGAGCAGTACTTC. Residues: CSARNQFEQYF. This chain links TRBV20-1 with TRBJ2-7; no clear D. Trimming shortened V by 3 bases and J by 6 bases, and 9 bases separated the two germline ends. Looked up from germline, CDR1 is DFQATT and CDR2 is SNEGSKA (reference sequence). The CDR3 length is 11 residues.

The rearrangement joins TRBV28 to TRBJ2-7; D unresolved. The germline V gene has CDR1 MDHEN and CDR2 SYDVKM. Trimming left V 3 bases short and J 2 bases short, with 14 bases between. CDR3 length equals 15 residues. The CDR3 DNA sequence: TGTGCCAGCAGTTTTTACGGATTAACTACCTACGAGCAGTACTTC. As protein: CASSFYGLTTYEQYF.

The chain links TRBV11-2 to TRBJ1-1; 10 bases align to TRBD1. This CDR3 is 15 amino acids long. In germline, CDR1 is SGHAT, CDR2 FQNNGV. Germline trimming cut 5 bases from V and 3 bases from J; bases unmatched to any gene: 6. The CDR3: CASSKTGTGDTEAFF. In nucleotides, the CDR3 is TGTGCCAGCAGCAAAACCGGGACAGGGGACACTGAAGCTTTCTTT. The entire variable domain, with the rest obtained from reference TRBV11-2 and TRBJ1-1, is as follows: EAGVAQSPRYKIIEKRQSVAFWCNPISGHATLYWYQQILGQGPKLLIQFQNNGVVDDSQLPKDRFSAERLKGVDSTLKIQPAKLEDSAVYLCASSKTGTGDTEAFFGQGTRLTVV.

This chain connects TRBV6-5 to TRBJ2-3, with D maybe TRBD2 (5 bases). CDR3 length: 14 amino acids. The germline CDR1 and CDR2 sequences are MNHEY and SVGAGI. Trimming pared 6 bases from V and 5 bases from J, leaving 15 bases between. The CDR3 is CASRSRGSGDTQYF. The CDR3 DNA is TGTGCCAGCAGGTCCCGGGGTAGTGGAGATACGCAGTATTTT.

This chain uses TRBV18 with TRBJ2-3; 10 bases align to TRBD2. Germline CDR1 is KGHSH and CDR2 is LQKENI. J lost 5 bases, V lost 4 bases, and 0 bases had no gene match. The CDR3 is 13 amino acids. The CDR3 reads CASSLAGGDTQYF. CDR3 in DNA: TGTGCCAGCTCACTAGCGGGAGGAGATACGCAGTATTTT.

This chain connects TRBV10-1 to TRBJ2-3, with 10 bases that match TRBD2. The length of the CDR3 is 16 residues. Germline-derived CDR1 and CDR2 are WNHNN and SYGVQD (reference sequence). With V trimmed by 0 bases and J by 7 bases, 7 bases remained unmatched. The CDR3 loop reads CASSESASGGMNTQYF. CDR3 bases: TGCGCCAGCAGTGAGTCGGCTAGCGGGGGAATGAATACGCAGTATTTT.

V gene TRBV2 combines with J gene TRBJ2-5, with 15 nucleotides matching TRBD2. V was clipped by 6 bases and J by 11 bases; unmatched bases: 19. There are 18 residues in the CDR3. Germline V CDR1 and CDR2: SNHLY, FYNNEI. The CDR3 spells CASRTGTSGRSASYAQYF. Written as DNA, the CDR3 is TGTGCCAGCAGGACCGGGACTAGCGGGAGGTCCGCCTCCTACGCGCAGTACTTC. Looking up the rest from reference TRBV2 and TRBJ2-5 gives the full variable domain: EPEVTQTPSHQVTQMGQEVILRCVPISNHLYFYWYRQILGQKVEFLVSFYNNEISEKSEIFDDQFSVERPDGSNFTLKIRSTKLEDSAMYFCASRTGTSGRSASYAQYFGPGTRLLVL.